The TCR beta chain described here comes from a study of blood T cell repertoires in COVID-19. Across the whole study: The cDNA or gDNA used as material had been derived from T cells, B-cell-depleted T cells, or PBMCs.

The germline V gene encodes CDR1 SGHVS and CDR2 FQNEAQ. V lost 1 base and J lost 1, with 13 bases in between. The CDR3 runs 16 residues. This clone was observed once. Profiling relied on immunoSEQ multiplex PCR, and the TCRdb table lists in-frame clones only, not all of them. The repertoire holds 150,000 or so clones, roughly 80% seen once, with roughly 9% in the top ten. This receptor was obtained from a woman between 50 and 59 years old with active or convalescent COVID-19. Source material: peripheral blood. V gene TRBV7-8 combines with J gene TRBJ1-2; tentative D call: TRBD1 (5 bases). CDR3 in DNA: TGTGCCAGCAGCTTAGTGGCAGGGCCGGTTAACTATGGCTACACCTTC. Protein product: CASSLVAGPVNYGYTF.